Sequencing of this T cell receptor beta chain was carried out in a study of persistence of HIV-infected CD4 T cells. The CDR3 has 13 amino acids. V was clipped by 5 bases and J by 8 bases, with 13 bases between them. CDR1 is PRHDT and CDR2 is FYEKMQ in the germline V gene (reference sequence). As to this clone: What it recognizes is unknown.

The stimulus was an HIV-1 Gag 15-mer peptide pool, roughly 1 ug/peptide/mL. Sorting of responding CD4+ T cells relied on upregulated CD40 ligand together with CD69. Donors were HIV-1-infected adults who began suppressive ART during chronic infection. For at least 4 years, plasma HIV-1 RNA was undetectable (<50 copies/mL). General study points: Degenerate expanded CDR3beta sequences were enriched among CMV- and Gag-responding cells.

The libraries were made with immunoSEQ version 4 in survey mode. Each sample used up to 1 ug genomic DNA diluted to about 10 ng/uL. Sequenced by immunoSEQ multiplex PCR; TCRdb stores in-frame clones only, minus some. The sample contains tens of thousands of clones, around 72% of which appear only once. This clonotype was obtained from an adult man with HIV who was CMV-seropositive. The chain recombines TRBV13 with TRBJ2-1; D not certain. The specimen comprised CD4+ T cells sorted from PBMCs after 18-hour stimulation, sampled from a patient who received antiretroviral therapy. The CDR3 DNA follows: TGTGCCAGCAGCCCGCCGCTAAAGGATGAGCAGTTCTTC. Its translation is CASSPPLKDEQFF.